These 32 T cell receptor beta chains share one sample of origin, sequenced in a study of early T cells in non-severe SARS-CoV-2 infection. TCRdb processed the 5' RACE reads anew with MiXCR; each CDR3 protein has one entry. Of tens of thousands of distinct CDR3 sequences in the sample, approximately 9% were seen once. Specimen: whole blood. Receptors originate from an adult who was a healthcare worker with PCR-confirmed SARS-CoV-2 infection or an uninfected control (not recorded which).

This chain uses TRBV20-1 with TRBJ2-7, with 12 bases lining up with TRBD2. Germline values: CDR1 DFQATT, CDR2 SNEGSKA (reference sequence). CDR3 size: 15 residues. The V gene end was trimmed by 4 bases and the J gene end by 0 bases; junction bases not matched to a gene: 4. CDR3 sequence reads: CSAIPGLAGSYEQYF. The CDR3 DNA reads TGCAGTGCTATCCCGGGACTAGCGGGCTCCTACGAGCAGTACTTC.

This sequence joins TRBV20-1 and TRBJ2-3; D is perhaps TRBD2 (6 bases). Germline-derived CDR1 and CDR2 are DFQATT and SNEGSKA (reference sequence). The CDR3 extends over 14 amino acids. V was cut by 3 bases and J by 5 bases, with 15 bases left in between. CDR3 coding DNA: TGCAGTGCTAGCCCGGGAGATAACATAGATACGCAGTATTTT. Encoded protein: CSASPGDNIDTQYF.

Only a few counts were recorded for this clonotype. The CDR3 DNA sequence: TGTGCCAGCAGCTTGGTTCGGGACAACAGCCCAGATACGCAGTATTTT. Protein: CASSLVRDNSPDTQYF. The chain couples TRBV5-6 to TRBJ2-3; the D gene is possibly TRBD1 (6 bases). Germline V gene sequence: CDR1 SGHDT, CDR2 YYEEEE. The CDR3 covers 16 residues. V gave up 0 bases and J gave up 4 bases, with 15 bases separating them.

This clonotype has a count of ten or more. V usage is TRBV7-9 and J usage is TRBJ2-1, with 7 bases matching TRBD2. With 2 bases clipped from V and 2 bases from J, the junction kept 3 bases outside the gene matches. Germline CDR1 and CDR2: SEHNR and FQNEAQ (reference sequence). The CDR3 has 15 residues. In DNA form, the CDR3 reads TGTGCCAGCAGCTTATATAGCGGGCCCTACAATGAGCAGTTCTTC. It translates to CASSLYSGPYNEQFF.

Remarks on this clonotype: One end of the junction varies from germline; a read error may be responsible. In DNA, the CDR3 is TGTGCCAGCAGCTTAGGACAGGGGAGTGAAACTGAAGCTTCCTTT. It specifies CASSLGQGSETEASF. The chain links TRBV5-6 to TRBJ1-1; 9 nucleotides agree with TRBD1. Germline V CDR1 and CDR2: SGHDT, YYEEEE. This CDR3 has 15 residues.

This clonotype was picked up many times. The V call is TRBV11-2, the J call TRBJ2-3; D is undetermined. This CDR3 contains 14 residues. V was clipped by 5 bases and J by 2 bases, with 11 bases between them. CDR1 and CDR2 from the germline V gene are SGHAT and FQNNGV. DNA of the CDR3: TGTGCCAGCAGCCCAGACCCGACCACAGATACGCAGTATTTT. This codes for CASSPDPTTDTQYF.

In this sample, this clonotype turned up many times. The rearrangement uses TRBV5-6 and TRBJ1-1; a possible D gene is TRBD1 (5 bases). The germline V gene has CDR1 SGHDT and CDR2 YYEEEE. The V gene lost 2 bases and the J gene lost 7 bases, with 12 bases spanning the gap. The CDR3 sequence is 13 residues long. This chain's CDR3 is CASSFWGRIEAFF. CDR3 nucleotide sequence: TGTGCCAGCAGCTTTTGGGGACGGATTGAAGCTTTCTTT.

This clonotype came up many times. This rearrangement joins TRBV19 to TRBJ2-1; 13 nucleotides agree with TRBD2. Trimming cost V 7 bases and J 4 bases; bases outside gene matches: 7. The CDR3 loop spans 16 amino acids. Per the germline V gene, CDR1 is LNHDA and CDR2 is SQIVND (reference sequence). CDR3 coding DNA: TGTGCCAGTAACCCTCCGGGACTAGCGGGGTACAATGAGCAGTTCTTC. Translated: CASNPPGLAGYNEQFF.

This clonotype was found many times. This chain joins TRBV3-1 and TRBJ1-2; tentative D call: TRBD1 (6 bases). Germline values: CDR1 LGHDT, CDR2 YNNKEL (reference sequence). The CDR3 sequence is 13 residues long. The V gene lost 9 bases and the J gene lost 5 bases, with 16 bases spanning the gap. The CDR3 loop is CASNGQLIYGYTF. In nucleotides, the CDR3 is TGTGCCAGTAATGGACAGTTAATTTATGGCTACACCTTC.

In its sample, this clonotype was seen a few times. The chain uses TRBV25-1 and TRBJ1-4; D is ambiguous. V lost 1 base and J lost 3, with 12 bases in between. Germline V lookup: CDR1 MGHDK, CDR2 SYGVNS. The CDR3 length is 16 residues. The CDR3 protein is CASSESGRGSNEKLFF. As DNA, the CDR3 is TGTGCCAGCAGTGAATCTGGACGGGGATCTAATGAAAAACTGTTTTTT.

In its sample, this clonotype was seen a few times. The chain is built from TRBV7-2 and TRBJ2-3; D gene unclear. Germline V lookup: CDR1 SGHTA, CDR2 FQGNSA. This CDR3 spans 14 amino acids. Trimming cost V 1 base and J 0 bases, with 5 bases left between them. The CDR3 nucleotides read TGTGCCAGCAGCTTAGTGGTGAGCACAGATACGCAGTATTTT. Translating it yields CASSLVVSTDTQYF.

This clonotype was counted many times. In nucleotides, the CDR3 is TGTGCCAGCAGTTCGGGCGACGGAAACACCATATATTTT. This codes for CASSSGDGNTIYF. The chain couples TRBV28 to TRBJ1-3; D not certain. With 4 bases removed from V and 4 bases from J, the gap between germline ends came to 8 bases. This CDR3 is built from 13 residues. Germline V gene data show CDR1 as MDHEN and CDR2 as SYDVKM.

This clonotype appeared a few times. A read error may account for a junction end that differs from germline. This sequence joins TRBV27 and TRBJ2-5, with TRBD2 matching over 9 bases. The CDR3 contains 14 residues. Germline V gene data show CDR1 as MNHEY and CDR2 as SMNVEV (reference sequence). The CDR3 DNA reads TGTGTCAGCAGTTCAGCGGGAGGTTGGGAGACCCAGTACTTC. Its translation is CVSSSAGGWETQYF.

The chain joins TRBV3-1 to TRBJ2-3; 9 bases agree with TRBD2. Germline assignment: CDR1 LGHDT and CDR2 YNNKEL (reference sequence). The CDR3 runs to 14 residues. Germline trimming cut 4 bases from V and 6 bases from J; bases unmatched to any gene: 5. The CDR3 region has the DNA TGTGCCAGCAGCCTAGCGGGAGTTGTGGATACGCAGTATTTT. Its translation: CASSLAGVVDTQYF.

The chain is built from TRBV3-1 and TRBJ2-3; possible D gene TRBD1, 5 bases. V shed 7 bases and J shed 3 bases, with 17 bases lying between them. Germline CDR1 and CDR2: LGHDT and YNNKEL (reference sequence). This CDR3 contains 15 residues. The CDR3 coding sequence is TGTGCCAGCAACTCCAAGGGGCACAGAACAGATACGCAGTATTTT. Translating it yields CASNSKGHRTDTQYF.

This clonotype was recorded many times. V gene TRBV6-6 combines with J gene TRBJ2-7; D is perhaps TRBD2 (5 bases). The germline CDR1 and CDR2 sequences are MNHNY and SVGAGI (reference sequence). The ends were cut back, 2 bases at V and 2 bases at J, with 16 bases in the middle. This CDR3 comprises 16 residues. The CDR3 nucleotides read TGTGCCAGCAGTTACCTGGCGGGCCTACGGCCCTACGAGCAGTACTTC. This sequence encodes CASSYLAGLRPYEQYF.

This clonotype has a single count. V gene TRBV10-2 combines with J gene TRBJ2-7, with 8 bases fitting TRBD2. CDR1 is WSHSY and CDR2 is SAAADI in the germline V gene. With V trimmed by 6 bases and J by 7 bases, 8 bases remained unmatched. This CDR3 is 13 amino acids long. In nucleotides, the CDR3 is TGCGCCAGCAGGGAACTAGCGGCGCGGGAGCAGTACTTC. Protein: CASRELAAREQYF.

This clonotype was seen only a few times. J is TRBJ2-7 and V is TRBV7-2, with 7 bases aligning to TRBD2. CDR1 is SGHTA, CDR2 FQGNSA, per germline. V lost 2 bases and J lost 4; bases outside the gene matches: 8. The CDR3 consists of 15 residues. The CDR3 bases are TGTGCCAGCAGCTTAAGTGTTTTAGCGGGTTACGAGCAGTACTTC. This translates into CASSLSVLAGYEQYF.

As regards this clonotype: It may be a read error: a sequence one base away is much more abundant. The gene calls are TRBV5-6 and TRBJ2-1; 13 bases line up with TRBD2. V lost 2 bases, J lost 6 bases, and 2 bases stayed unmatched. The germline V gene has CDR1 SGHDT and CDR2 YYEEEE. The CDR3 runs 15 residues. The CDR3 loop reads CASSFGLAGVNEQFF. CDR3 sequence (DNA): TGTGCCAGCAGCTTCGGACTAGCGGGAGTCAATGAGCAGTTCTTC.

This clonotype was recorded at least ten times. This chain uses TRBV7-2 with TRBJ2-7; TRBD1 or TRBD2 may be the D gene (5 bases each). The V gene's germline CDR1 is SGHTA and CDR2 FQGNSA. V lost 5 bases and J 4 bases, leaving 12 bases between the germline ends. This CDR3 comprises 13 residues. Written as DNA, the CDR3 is TGTGCCAGCAGCATAGGGACCATATACGAGCAGTACTTC. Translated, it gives CASSIGTIYEQYF.

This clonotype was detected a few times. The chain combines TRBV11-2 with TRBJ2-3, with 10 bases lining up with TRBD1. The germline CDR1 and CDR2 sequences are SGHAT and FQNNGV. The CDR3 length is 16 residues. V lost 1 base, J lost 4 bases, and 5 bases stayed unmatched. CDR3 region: CASSLGDRGLPDTQYF. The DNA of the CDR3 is TGTGCCAGCAGCTTAGGGGACAGGGGTCTCCCAGATACGCAGTATTTT. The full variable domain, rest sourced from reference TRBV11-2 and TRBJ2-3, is EAGVAQSPRYKIIEKRQSVAFWCNPISGHATLYWYQQILGQGPKLLIQFQNNGVVDDSQLPKDRFSAERLKGVDSTLKIQPAKLEDSAVYLCASSLGDRGLPDTQYFGPGTRLTVL.

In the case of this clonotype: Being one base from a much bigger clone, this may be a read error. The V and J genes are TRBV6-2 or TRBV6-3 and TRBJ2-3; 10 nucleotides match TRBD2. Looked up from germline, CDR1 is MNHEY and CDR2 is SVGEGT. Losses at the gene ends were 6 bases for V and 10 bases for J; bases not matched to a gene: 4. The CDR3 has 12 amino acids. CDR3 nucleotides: TGTGCCAGCAGACCCAGCGGGAGGGCGCAGTATTTT. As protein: CASRPSGRAQYF.

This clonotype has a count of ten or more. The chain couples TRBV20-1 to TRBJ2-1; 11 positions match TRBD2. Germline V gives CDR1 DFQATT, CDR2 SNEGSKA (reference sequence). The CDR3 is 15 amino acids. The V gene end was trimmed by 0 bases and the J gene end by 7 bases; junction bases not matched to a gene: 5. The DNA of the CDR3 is TGCAGTGCTAGAGATCCCCGGACTAGCGGGAATGAGCAGTTCTTC. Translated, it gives CSARDPRTSGNEQFF.

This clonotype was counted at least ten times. The CDR3 nucleotides are TGTGCCAGCAGCTTTCGACTTCAAGAGACCCAGTACTTC. Its translation: CASSFRLQETQYF. The genes are TRBV5-4 and TRBJ2-5; D is ambiguous. The CDR3 contains 13 residues. Trimming removed 2 bases from V and 2 bases from J, with 7 bases in between. Germline V lookup: CDR1 SGHNT, CDR2 YYREEE (reference sequence).

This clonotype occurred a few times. CDR3 in amino acids: CSVEMGQAEQYF. CDR3 DNA: TGCAGCGTGGAAATGGGGCAGGCCGAGCAGTACTTC. V gene TRBV29-1 combines with J gene TRBJ2-7, with D possibly matching TRBD1 (5 bases). The CDR3 length is 12 residues. Trimming cost V 6 bases and J 6 bases, with 15 bases left between them. Germline V gene sequence: CDR1 SQVTM, CDR2 ANQGSEA.

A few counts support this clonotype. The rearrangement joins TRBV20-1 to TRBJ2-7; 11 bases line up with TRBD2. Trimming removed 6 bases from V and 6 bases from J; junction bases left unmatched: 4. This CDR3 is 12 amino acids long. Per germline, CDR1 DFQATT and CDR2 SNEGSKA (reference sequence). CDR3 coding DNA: TGCAGTGCCAGACTAGCGGGGACCGAGCAGTACTTC. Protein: CSARLAGTEQYF.

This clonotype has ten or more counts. The CDR3 is CSAPQGDPLEQYF. CDR3 DNA sequence: TGCAGTGCTCCACAGGGGGACCCCTTAGAGCAGTACTTC. The chain has TRBV20-1 and TRBJ2-7; TRBD1 aligns across 8 bases. V trimming: 5 bases; J trimming: 7 bases; junction bases outside the gene matches: 10. The CDR3 is 13 amino acids. Germline CDR1 reads DFQATT; CDR2 reads SNEGSKA (reference sequence).

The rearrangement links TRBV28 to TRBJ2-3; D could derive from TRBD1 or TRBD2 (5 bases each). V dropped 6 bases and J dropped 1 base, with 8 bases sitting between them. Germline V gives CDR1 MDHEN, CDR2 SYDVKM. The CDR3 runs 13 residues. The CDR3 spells CASRGPGTDTQYF. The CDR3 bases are TGTGCCAGCAGGGGACCAGGCACAGATACGCAGTATTTT.

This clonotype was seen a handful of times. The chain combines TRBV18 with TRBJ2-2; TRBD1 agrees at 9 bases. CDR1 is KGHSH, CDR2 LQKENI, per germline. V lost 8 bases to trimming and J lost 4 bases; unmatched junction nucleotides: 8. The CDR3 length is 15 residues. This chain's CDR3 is CASAGQGMSTGELFF. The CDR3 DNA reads TGTGCCAGCGCAGGACAGGGGATGAGCACCGGGGAGCTGTTTTTT.

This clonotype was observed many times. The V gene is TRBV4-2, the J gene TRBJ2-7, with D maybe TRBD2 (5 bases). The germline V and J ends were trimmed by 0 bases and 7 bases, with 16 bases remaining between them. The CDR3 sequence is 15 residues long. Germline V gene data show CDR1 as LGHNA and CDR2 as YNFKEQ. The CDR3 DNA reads TGTGCCAGCAGCCAAGATTTTGCGGGCGCTAGGGAGCAGTACTTC. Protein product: CASSQDFAGAREQYF.

The CDR3 region is CASSAMDGQGELFF. Here the CDR3 DNA reads TGTGCCAGCAGCGCCATGGACGGTCAAGGGGAGCTGTTTTTT. The V gene is TRBV7-9, the J gene TRBJ2-2, with no clear D. Between the trimmed V and J ends, which lost 5 bases and 8 bases, there was a span of 15 bases. The CDR3 sequence is 14 residues long. Germline V CDR1 and CDR2: SEHNR, FQNEAQ (reference sequence). The complete variable domain, with remaining parts taken from reference TRBV7-9 and TRBJ2-2, reads DTGVSQNPRHKITKRGQNVTFRCDPISEHNRLYWYRQTLGQGPEFLTYFQNEAQLEKSRLLSDRFSAERPKGSFSTLEIQRTEQGDSAMYLCASSAMDGQGELFFGEGSRLTVL.

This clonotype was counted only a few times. The CDR3 region has the DNA TGTGCCAGCAGCCTAAACGGGGGGCTGAAAGCTTTCTTT. It codes for CASSLNGGLKAFF. This chain uses TRBV7-2 with TRBJ1-1; D possibly corresponds to TRBD1 (6 bases). The CDR3 consists of 13 residues. V was pared by 5 bases and J by 9 bases, with 16 bases between. Germline V gene lookup returns CDR1 SGHTA and CDR2 FQGNSA.